This T cell receptor (beta chain) was sequenced during a study of shared clonotypes between healthy human individuals. TCRdb's table, derived via immunoSEQ multiplex PCR, lists solely in-frame clones and lacks some. The repertoire has about 1.5 million clones, around 97% of them found once; the top ten carry approximately 1.1%. CDR3 length: 12 residues. The J segment lost 10 bases and the V segment lost 11 bases, leaving 10 bases of the junction unmatched. In germline, CDR1 is MNHEY, CDR2 SVGAGI. The chain links TRBV6-5 to TRBJ2-3; 9 bases align to TRBD1. The TCR originated in a man younger than 40 in good health. The sequenced material came from naive CD4+ T cells sorted from blood. Subset meaning: CD45RA+ positively selected. CDR3 sequence: CAVGQGWVAQYF. The CDR3 DNA reads as TGTGCCGTCGGACAGGGGTGGGTGGCGCAGTATTTT.